A single sample gave rise to the 29 T cell receptor beta chains below, sequenced in a study of T cells after yellow fever vaccination. TCRdb redid the calling of the 5' RACE reads with MiXCR, one entry per CDR3 protein. The sample holds some 110,000 distinct CDR3 sequences, more than 6% seen once. This material consisted of CD4+ T cells sorted from PBMCs, taken around 10 days after the first yellow fever vaccination. The receptors shown here come from a man aged 18-30 years who received the YFV17D yellow fever vaccine.

Ten or more counts support this clonotype. The chain joins TRBV12-3 or TRBV12-4 to TRBJ2-7; D gene ambiguous. The CDR3 is 15 residues long. Trimming cost V 4 bases and J 1 base, with 14 bases left between them. CDR3 DNA: TGTGCCAGCAGTTGGACGGTACAGCGATCCTACGAGCAGTACTTC. Its translation: CASSWTVQRSYEQYF.

There are a few counts of this clonotype. This chain links TRBV12-3 or TRBV12-4 with TRBJ2-7; TRBD2 matches at 7 bases. V shed 7 bases and J 6 bases; nucleotides not matched to a gene: 15. CDR3 length: 15 residues. The CDR3 bases are TGTGCCAGCAATAGAGACGGGGGGATCGTAGGCGAGCAGTACTTC. Protein: CASNRDGGIVGEQYF.

This clonotype was detected many times. The chain joins TRBV9 to TRBJ2-1; the D is unclear. The CDR3 spans 14 residues. V was pared by 4 bases and J by 3 bases, with 11 bases between. Germline lookup yields CDR1 SGDLS and CDR2 YYNGEE. The chain's CDR3 is CASSPRANYNEQFF. The CDR3 region has the DNA TGTGCCAGCAGCCCCCGGGCCAACTACAATGAGCAGTTCTTC. The full variable domain, completed using reference TRBV9 and TRBJ2-1, is DSGVTQTPKHLITATGQRVTLRCSPRSGDLSVYWYQQSLDQGLQFLIQYYNGEERAKGNILERFSAQQFPDLHSELNLSSLELGDSALYFCASSPRANYNEQFFGPGTRLTVL.

This clonotype has ten or more counts. The V and J genes are TRBV7-9 and TRBJ2-5, with D uncertain. The V gene lost 6 bases and the J gene lost 5 bases, with 19 bases spanning the gap. The germline V gene encodes CDR1 SEHNR and CDR2 FQNEAQ (reference sequence). The CDR3 totals 15 residues. In nucleotides, the CDR3 is TGTGCCAGCAGTTATGGGCGATCCGGACGGGAGACCCAGTACTTC. Its translation is CASSYGRSGRETQYF.

This clonotype showed up many times. The chain recombines TRBV4-1 with TRBJ1-1, with D uncertain. Germline V lookup: CDR1 MGHRA, CDR2 YSYEKL. The CDR3 totals 13 residues. With 4 bases removed from V and 7 bases from J, the gap between germline ends came to 13 bases. The CDR3 loop is CASSPSVDVEAFF. CDR3 in DNA: TGCGCCAGCAGCCCGTCGGTGGATGTTGAAGCTTTCTTT.

This clonotype was seen at least ten times. The V gene is TRBV12-3 or TRBV12-4, the J gene TRBJ1-5; D call uncertain. The length of the CDR3 is 14 residues. V was clipped by 3 bases and J by 5 bases, with 11 bases between them. CDR3 in DNA: TGTGCCAGCAGTTTGGAGGGCCTTGATCAGCCCCAGCATTTT. Its translation is CASSLEGLDQPQHF.

At least ten counts were recorded for this clonotype. The chain joins TRBV12-3 or TRBV12-4 to TRBJ2-6; unclear D gene. The CDR3 runs to 14 residues. Trimming shortened V by 4 bases and J by 1 base, and 5 bases separated the two germline ends. The CDR3 is CASSWASGANVLTF. In DNA, the CDR3 is TGTGCCAGCAGTTGGGCTTCTGGGGCCAACGTCCTGACTTTC.

This clonotype was counted ten times or more. V usage is TRBV24-1 and J usage is TRBJ1-2, with D unclear. V was cut by 1 base and J by 4 bases, with 0 bases left in between. The germline V gene has CDR1 KGHDR and CDR2 SFDVKD. CDR3 length: 11 amino acids. This chain's CDR3 is CATSDFYGYTF. The CDR3 bases are TGTGCCACCAGTGATTTCTATGGCTACACCTTC.

This clonotype was seen ten or more times. The J gene is TRBJ1-5, the V gene TRBV18; the match to TRBD1 covers 9 bases. CDR1 and CDR2 (germline): KGHSH, LQKENI. The CDR3 is 15 residues long. Losses at the gene ends were 6 bases for V and 7 bases for J; bases not matched to a gene: 10. This chain's CDR3 is CASSPRTGVEQPQHF. DNA for the CDR3: TGTGCCAGCTCTCCCAGGACAGGGGTTGAGCAGCCCCAGCATTTT.

This clonotype has a count of ten or more. The chain couples TRBV7-9 to TRBJ2-7, with 7 bases that match TRBD2. The CDR3 consists of 16 residues. V dropped 7 bases and J dropped 2; count of bases not matched to a gene: 14. The germline CDR1 and CDR2 sequences are SEHNR and FQNEAQ (reference sequence). The CDR3 loop reads CASTHLGGKIAYEQYF. The CDR3 nucleotides read TGTGCCAGCACCCATTTGGGAGGGAAGATTGCCTACGAGCAGTACTTC.

About this clonotype: A much larger clonotype is one base distant, so this may be a read error. The V call is TRBV29-1, the J call TRBJ2-3; D ambiguous. The CDR3 has 14 residues. Germline V CDR1 and CDR2: SQVTM, ANQGSEA. The V and J ends lost 1 base and 1 base respectively, with 9 bases between them. The CDR3 DNA follows: TGCAGCGTTGAAGGGAGCGAACGCACAGATACGCAGTATTTT. Its protein product is CSVEGSERTDTQYF.

This clonotype was seen at least ten times. The chain uses TRBV20-1 and TRBJ2-5; D is perhaps TRBD1 (5 bases). Germline V gene lookup returns CDR1 DFQATT and CDR2 SNEGSKA (reference sequence). The CDR3 runs to 15 residues. The ends were cut back, 2 bases at V and 2 bases at J, with 15 bases in the middle. CDR3 bases: TGCAGTGCTAGACCGCCAGACAGCCGACAAGAGACCCAGTACTTC. Amino acids: CSARPPDSRQETQYF.

The V call is TRBV20-1, the J call TRBJ2-3, with 7 bases that match TRBD1. Per germline, CDR1 DFQATT and CDR2 SNEGSKA (reference sequence). This CDR3 region has 14 residues. V was pared by 3 bases and J by 3 bases, with 6 bases of the junction left unmatched. CDR3 bases: TGCAGTGCTAGCCGGACAGGAAGGACAGATACGCAGTATTTT. Residues: CSASRTGRTDTQYF.

This clonotype was recorded at least ten times. The V call is TRBV5-6, the J call TRBJ2-7; 11 bases map to TRBD2. CDR1 is SGHDT, CDR2 YYEEEE, per germline. With 2 bases clipped from V and 2 bases from J, the junction kept 3 bases outside the gene matches. The CDR3 consists of 15 residues. The CDR3 coding sequence is TGTGCCAGCAGCTTCTTAGCGGGGGGGACCTACGAGCAGTACGTC. Translated, it gives CASSFLAGGTYEQYV.

There are many counts of this clonotype. V gene TRBV5-4 combines with J gene TRBJ2-1; 11 nucleotides line up with TRBD2. The CDR3 loop spans 17 amino acids. CDR1 is SGHNT, CDR2 YYREEE, per germline (reference sequence). V shed 0 bases, J shed 8 bases, and the junction held 10 bases outside the gene matches. The chain's CDR3 is CASSLGGLAGGPHEQFF. CDR3 DNA sequence: TGTGCCAGCAGCTTGGGGGGGCTAGCGGGGGGACCGCATGAGCAGTTCTTC.

There are many counts of this clonotype. The chain employs TRBV5-1 and TRBJ2-3; D may match TRBD1 or TRBD2 (5 bases each). Germline V gene lookup returns CDR1 SGHRS and CDR2 YFSETQ. V was clipped by 4 bases and J by 2 bases, with 14 bases between them. The CDR3 loop spans 15 amino acids. CDR3 loop: CASSPDSGLTDTQYF. The CDR3 DNA sequence: TGCGCCAGCAGCCCCGACAGTGGACTCACAGATACGCAGTATTTT.

This clonotype was counted at least ten times. The chain carries TRBV6-1 and TRBJ2-1, with D possibly matching TRBD2 (6 bases). The length of the CDR3 is 16 residues. CDR1 MNHNS and CDR2 SASEGT come from the germline V gene. V was shortened by 8 bases and J by 5 bases, with 22 bases between the two germline ends. The CDR3 DNA reads TGTGCCAGCGGTCCCCTGGCGGGGCGCCACCACAATGAGCAGTTCTTC. This gives the protein CASGPLAGRHHNEQFF.

This clonotype was recorded at least ten times. The CDR3 is CASSPTGGGRQPQHF. The CDR3 DNA follows: TGCGCCAGCAGTCCGACAGGGGGCGGAAGGCAGCCCCAGCATTTT. The chain has TRBV5-1 and TRBJ1-5, with 10 bases identical to TRBD1. This CDR3 region has 15 residues. Trimming removed 5 bases from V and 7 bases from J; junction bases left unmatched: 9. From germline, CDR1 is SGHRS and CDR2 YFSETQ. The full variable domain, rest sourced from reference TRBV5-1 and TRBJ1-5, is KAGVTQTPRYLIKTRGQQVTLSCSPISGHRSVSWYQQTPGQGLQFLFEYFSETQRNKGNFPGRFSGRQFSNSRSEMNVSTLELGDSALYLCASSPTGGGRQPQHFGDGTRLSIL.

With respect to this clonotype: This may come from a read error, since a much larger clone is one base off. The chain employs TRBV5-1 and TRBJ2-3; D unclear. The germline V gene has CDR1 SGHRS and CDR2 YFSETQ. This CDR3 is 14 amino acids long. The V end was cut by 3 bases, the J end by 1 base, with 9 bases between. This CDR3 is CASSSFARTDTQYF. CDR3 coding DNA: TGCGCCAGCAGCTCGTTTGCACGCACAGATACGCAGTATTTT.

This clonotype came up many times. The V call is TRBV12-3 or TRBV12-4, the J call TRBJ2-2, with TRBD2 matching over 9 bases. This CDR3 region has 14 residues. Losses at the gene ends were 7 bases for V and 6 bases for J; bases not matched to a gene: 6. CDR3 nucleotides: TGTGCCAGCACTCGGCGGGGGGGGCCCGGGGAGCTGTTTTTT. Amino acid sequence: CASTRRGGPGELFF.

CDR3 DNA sequence: TGTGCCAGCAGCCCCCGGGACAGGGGGCTCGAGCAGTACTTC. Protein: CASSPRDRGLEQYF. J is TRBJ2-7 and V is TRBV7-8; TRBD1 aligns across 12 bases. This CDR3 spans 14 amino acids. The germline CDR1 and CDR2 sequences are SGHVS and FQNEAQ. J gave up 6 bases and V 5 bases, and 5 bases lay outside the gene matches.

This clonotype was observed many times. The rearrangement links TRBV20-1 to TRBJ1-2; no reliable D call. The V gene's germline CDR1 is DFQATT and CDR2 SNEGSKA (reference sequence). The ends were cut back, 0 bases at V and 4 bases at J, with 9 bases in the middle. This CDR3 region has 13 residues. CDR3: CSARDLQIYGYTF. As DNA, the CDR3 is TGCAGTGCTAGAGATCTGCAGATCTATGGCTACACCTTC.

This clonotype has only a few counts. The chain joins TRBV5-5 to TRBJ2-5, with D maybe TRBD2 (5 bases). The CDR3 has 14 amino acids. CDR1 SGHKS and CDR2 YYEKEE come from the germline V gene (reference sequence). V was trimmed by 5 bases and J by 4 bases, leaving 15 bases between them. The CDR3 DNA sequence: TGTGCCAGCAGTCCCGGACTTATAGGAGAGACCCAGTACTTC. The encoded protein is CASSPGLIGETQYF.

This clonotype was detected ten times or more. V gene TRBV5-1 combines with J gene TRBJ1-2, with unresolved D. The CDR3 runs to 14 residues. The V gene's germline CDR1 is SGHRS and CDR2 YFSETQ. Between the trimmed V and J ends, which lost 0 bases and 5 bases, there was a span of 11 bases. This CDR3 reads CASSLAGREYGYTF. DNA for the CDR3: TGCGCCAGCAGCTTGGCGGGAAGGGAGTATGGCTACACCTTC.

This clonotype has only a few counts. V gene TRBV20-1 combines with J gene TRBJ1-2; D call uncertain. The CDR3 runs 13 residues. V was shortened by 6 bases and J by 2 bases, with 13 bases between the two germline ends. Germline V gives CDR1 DFQATT, CDR2 SNEGSKA (reference sequence). The CDR3 region is CSATGPGNYGYTF. The DNA for the CDR3 is TGCAGTGCCACTGGTCCTGGAAACTATGGCTACACCTTC.

This clonotype was observed many times. The chain joins TRBV19 to TRBJ2-1, with no clear D. CDR1 and CDR2 from the germline V gene are LNHDA and SQIVND (reference sequence). The CDR3 spans 14 residues. Between the trimmed V and J ends, which lost 6 bases and 4 bases, there was a span of 13 bases. CDR3 residues: CASRRRWGYNEQFF. The DNA of the CDR3 is TGTGCCAGTAGGAGACGGTGGGGATACAATGAGCAGTTCTTC.

This clonotype showed up many times. The chain recombines TRBV6-5 with TRBJ1-4; 11 nucleotides match TRBD1. The germline V gene encodes CDR1 MNHEY and CDR2 SVGAGI. This CDR3 has 16 amino acids. J gave up 7 bases and V 0 bases, and 4 bases lay outside the gene matches. The chain's CDR3 is CASSYSTGTGGEKLFF. The CDR3 DNA reads TGTGCCAGCAGTTACTCGACCGGGACAGGGGGTGAAAAACTGTTTTTT.

The gene calls are TRBV7-9 and TRBJ2-5; TRBD1 agrees at 11 bases. J gave up 4 bases and V 5 bases, and 9 bases lay outside the gene matches. CDR3 length: 16 amino acids. Germline V gene lookup returns CDR1 SEHNR and CDR2 FQNEAQ (reference sequence). CDR3 region: CASSQRRDRGIETQYF. As DNA, the CDR3 is TGTGCCAGCAGCCAGCGCAGGGACAGGGGGATAGAGACCCAGTACTTC.

In its sample, this clonotype was seen many times. The V gene is TRBV4-3, the J gene TRBJ2-1, with D perhaps matching TRBD1 or TRBD2 (7 bases each). The CDR3 consists of 15 residues. Per the germline V gene, CDR1 is LGHNA and CDR2 is YSLEER. V was trimmed by 3 bases and J by 5 bases, leaving 14 bases between them. CDR3 region: CASSHGRTGDNEQFF. In DNA, the CDR3 is TGCGCCAGCAGCCACGGGAGGACAGGCGACAATGAGCAGTTCTTC.